This TCR beta chain was captured by sequencing in a study of a mutant IDH1 vaccine in newly diagnosed glioma. A word on this clone: Its target is unknown.

The CDR3 totals 15 residues. The V gene lost 5 bases and the J gene lost 7 bases, with 17 bases spanning the gap. The V gene's germline CDR1 is MNHNY and CDR2 SVGAGI (reference sequence). Time point reported: week 47, end of study. Vaccination comprised doses that each held 300 ug of mutant IDH1 20-mer peptide, plus topical imiquimod. Sequencing used immunoSEQ multiplex PCR; TCRdb keeps in-frame clones, though not all of them. The sample yields roughly 22,000 clones, roughly 82% seen once. This receptor was taken from a man in his forties with glioma. Some clones in this sample may be carry-over from other donors' samples. The genes are TRBV6-6 and TRBJ1-4; no firm D call. The sample was PBMCs, taken from a glioma patient whose treatment included an IDH1 peptide vaccine. CDR3 DNA sequence: TGTGCCAGCAGTCCCGCGCGGGGAAGAGGTGAAAAACTGTTTTTT. It translates to CASSPARGRGEKLFF.